This T cell receptor beta chain was sequenced for a study of circulating and synovial CD4+ cells in juvenile arthritis. Assay used: immunoSEQ multiplex PCR; TCRdb lists only in-frame clones, some missing. Of about 14,000 clones listed, approximately 88% are singletons. There are 12 residues in the CDR3. The V end was cut by 5 bases, the J end by 11 bases, with 15 bases between. Germline CDR1 is MNHNS and CDR2 is SASEGT. The chain recombines TRBV6-1 with TRBJ1-1; D unresolved. Sequences were obtained from CD4+ T cells from synovial fluid. The clonotype comes from a human patient with juvenile idiopathic arthritis. Some clones in this sample may be carry-over from other donors' samples. The CDR3 DNA is TGTGCCAGCAGTCCCCCCCTGAGCCGCGCTTTCTTT. Translated, it gives CASSPPLSRAFF.